This TCR beta chain is drawn from a study of response to subunit inactivated influenza vaccine. Via MiXCR, TCRdb re-called the RT-PCR reads, giving one row per CDR3 protein. The profile shows about 800,000 distinct CDR3 sequences, roughly 20% of them singletons. Germline V gives CDR1 MDHEN, CDR2 SYDVKM. The CDR3 length is 12 residues. J lost 6 bases, V lost 8 bases, and 7 bases had no gene match. Study-wide points: Researchers suggested that each seasonal influenza vaccination recruits few new T cells.

Comment on this clonotype: Its matching antigen is unknown.

The starting material was PBMCs from blood, obtained roughly 5 days after vaccination. This TCR was sampled from a man between 45 and 60 years old who received an inactivated influenza vaccine. The chain couples TRBV28 to TRBJ2-7; TRBD2 matches 7 bases. The CDR3 sequence: CASEAGRAEQYF. The CDR3 bases are TGTGCCAGCGAGGCAGGGAGGGCCGAGCAGTACTTC.